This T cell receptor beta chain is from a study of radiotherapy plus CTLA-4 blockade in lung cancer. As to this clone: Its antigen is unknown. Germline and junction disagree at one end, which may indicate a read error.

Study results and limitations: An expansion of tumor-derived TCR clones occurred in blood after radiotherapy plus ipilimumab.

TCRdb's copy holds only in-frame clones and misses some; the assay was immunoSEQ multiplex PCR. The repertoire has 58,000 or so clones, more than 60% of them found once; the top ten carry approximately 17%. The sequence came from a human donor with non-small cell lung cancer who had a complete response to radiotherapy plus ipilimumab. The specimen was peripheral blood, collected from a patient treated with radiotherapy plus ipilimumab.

The CDR3 sequence is CASSWTSGSGANVLTF. DNA for the CDR3: TGTGCCAGCAGTTGGACTAGCGGGAGTGGGGCCAACGTCCTGACTTTC. The chain combines TRBV10-3 with TRBJ2-6; 13 nucleotides agree with TRBD2. Germline assignment: CDR1 ENHRY and CDR2 SYGVKD. The CDR3 length is 16 residues.